One sample yielded the 32 T cell receptor beta chains listed below, sequenced in a study of blood T cell repertoires in COVID-19. Sequencing used immunoSEQ multiplex PCR; TCRdb keeps in-frame clones, though not all of them. This repertoire shows approximately 360,000 clones, roughly 90% found once; its top ten account for approximately 0.96%. Sequenced material: PBMCs or T cells enriched from blood (not recorded which). These receptors were taken from a woman aged 30 to 39 with acute COVID-19.

This chain connects TRBV24-1 to TRBJ2-3; possibly TRBD2 for D (6 bases). V was pared by 0 bases and J by 4 bases, with 13 bases between. CDR3 length: 16 residues. The germline V gene encodes CDR1 KGHDR and CDR2 SFDVKD. In nucleotides, the CDR3 is TGTGCCACCAGTGATTTGTTCGGCGGGGAGGCAGATACGCAGTATTTT. Translating it yields CATSDLFGGEADTQYF.

The CDR3 region is CSVGLRAGPMNTEAFF. CDR3 DNA sequence: TGCAGCGTTGGGCTGAGGGCAGGACCCATGAACACTGAAGCTTTCTTT. The gene calls are TRBV29-1 and TRBJ1-1, with D unclear. V dropped 4 bases and J dropped 0 bases, with 18 bases sitting between them. Germline CDR1 and CDR2: SQVTM and ANQGSEA. CDR3 length: 16 amino acids. The full variable domain, completed using reference TRBV29-1 and TRBJ1-1, is SAVISQKPSRDICQRGTSLTIQCQVDSQVTMMFWYRQQPGQSLTLIATANQGSEATYESGFVIDKFPISRPNLTFSTLTVSNMSPEDSSIYLCSVGLRAGPMNTEAFFGQGTRLTVV.

The chain has TRBV7-2 and TRBJ2-7; D is perhaps TRBD2 (6 bases). The CDR3 runs 15 residues. The V end was cut by 4 bases, the J end by 2 bases, with 15 bases between. CDR1 is SGHTA, CDR2 FQGNSA, per germline. This CDR3 reads CASSSLGGSTYEQYF. CDR3 nucleotide sequence: TGTGCCAGCAGCTCCCTTGGGGGGTCGACCTACGAGCAGTACTTC.

The chain carries TRBV5-6 and TRBJ2-7; the match to TRBD2 covers 11 bases. The CDR3 covers 15 residues. CDR1 is SGHDT and CDR2 is YYEEEE in the germline V gene. The V gene end was trimmed by 6 bases and the J gene end by 3 bases; junction bases not matched to a gene: 8. As DNA, the CDR3 is TGTGCCAGCACCCCCACCGGGACTAGCGGCTACGAGCAGTACTTC. It specifies CASTPTGTSGYEQYF.

The chain recombines TRBV19 with TRBJ1-4; D remains unclear. This CDR3 region has 14 residues. Between the trimmed V and J ends, which lost 6 bases and 0 bases, there was a span of 8 bases. Germline CDR1 LNHDA, CDR2 SQIVND (reference sequence). DNA for the CDR3: TGTGCCAGTAGGGAAACTACAACTAATGAAAAACTGTTTTTT. This gives the protein CASRETTTNEKLFF.

V is TRBV5-1 and J is TRBJ1-2; TRBD1 matches 8 bases. The CDR3 spans 14 residues. V lost 4 bases to trimming and J lost 3 bases; unmatched junction nucleotides: 5. The germline CDR1 and CDR2 sequences are SGHRS and YFSETQ. DNA for the CDR3: TGCGCCAGCAGCAGGACAGGGTCTCACTATGGCTACACCTTC. It yields the protein CASSRTGSHYGYTF.

Points on this clone: Other nucleotide sequences in the sample specify the same CDR3. This chain uses TRBV7-2 with TRBJ1-1; D unclear. Between the trimmed V and J ends, which lost 2 bases and 3 bases, there was a span of 7 bases. The germline V gene has CDR1 SGHTA and CDR2 FQGNSA. The CDR3 is made up of 13 amino acids. The CDR3 protein is CASSLSGYTEAFF. The CDR3, as DNA: TGTGCCAGCAGCTTATCAGGATACACTGAAGCTTTCTTT.

The chain recombines TRBV5-6 with TRBJ1-1, with TRBD1 as a possible D gene (6 bases). The CDR3 is 13 amino acids. The germline CDR1 and CDR2 sequences are SGHDT and YYEEEE. The V end lost 0 bases, the J end lost 7 bases, and 10 bases lay between the germline ends. CDR3 protein: CASSLGQTGEAFF. The CDR3 coding sequence is TGTGCCAGCAGCTTGGGACAGACAGGTGAAGCTTTCTTT.

The J gene is TRBJ2-5, the V gene TRBV24-1; 9 bases agree with TRBD2. The V and J ends lost 4 bases and 1 base, in that order; junction bases with no gene match: 6. There are 16 residues in the CDR3. CDR1 is KGHDR and CDR2 is SFDVKD in the germline V gene. CDR3 protein: CATSDNKRGAQETQYF. The CDR3 DNA sequence: TGTGCCACCAGTGACAACAAGCGGGGGGCCCAAGAGACCCAGTACTTC.

CDR3 amino acids: CASSEMTGSGIYEQYF. The CDR3 DNA reads TGTGCCAGCAGTGAAATGACAGGGTCGGGAATCTACGAGCAGTACTTC. The V gene is TRBV2, the J gene TRBJ2-7; 7 bases are a match to TRBD1. The V gene end was trimmed by 2 bases and the J gene end by 3 bases; junction bases not matched to a gene: 10. From germline, CDR1 is SNHLY and CDR2 FYNNEI. CDR3 length equals 16 residues.

The chain combines TRBV2 with TRBJ2-7; a weak D match, TRBD1 (6 bases). The ends were cut back, 7 bases at V and 9 bases at J, with 25 bases in the middle. Germline V gives CDR1 SNHLY, CDR2 FYNNEI. The CDR3 sequence is 15 residues long. The CDR3 spells CASNPLTGQGGGQYF. The CDR3 nucleotides are TGTGCCAGCAATCCCCTGACGGGACAAGGTGGTGGGCAGTACTTC.

This clone was observed once. The chain combines TRBV9 with TRBJ1-1; weak D call: TRBD1 (5 bases). V lost 0 bases and J 5 bases, leaving 14 bases between the germline ends. The V gene's germline CDR1 is SGDLS and CDR2 YYNGEE. The CDR3 has 15 amino acids. CDR3 bases: TGTGCCAGCAGCGTAGTGGGAGGGGTGTTTACTGAAGCTTTCTTT. Translating it yields CASSVVGGVFTEAFF.

CDR3 DNA: TGTGCCACCAGTGATGCGGGAGCTCAGAACACCGGGGAGCTGTTTTTT. This codes for CATSDAGAQNTGELFF. V and J are TRBV24-1 and TRBJ2-2; 7 bases match TRBD2. J gave up 1 base and V 3 bases, and 4 bases lay outside the gene matches. Per the germline V gene, CDR1 is KGHDR and CDR2 is SFDVKD. This CDR3 contains 16 residues.

In DNA, the CDR3 is TGTGCCACCTCCCGGGGGACAGGTCAGCCCCAGCATTTT. Translation gives CATSRGTGQPQHF. V and J are TRBV24-1 and TRBJ1-5; 8 bases agree with TRBD1. J was trimmed by 6 bases and V by 9 bases; bases with no gene match: 6. The CDR3 is 13 residues long. Germline values: CDR1 KGHDR, CDR2 SFDVKD.

The chain recombines TRBV27 with TRBJ1-2, with 7 nucleotides matching TRBD1. V shed 2 bases and J 8 bases; nucleotides not matched to a gene: 11. The CDR3 spans 15 residues. The germline CDR1 and CDR2 sequences are MNHEY and SMNVEV (reference sequence). CDR3 residues: CASSLAPTGSGGYTF. CDR3 nucleotides: TGTGCCAGCAGTTTAGCCCCGACAGGGTCTGGCGGCTACACCTTC.

A single count supports this clone. The chain recombines TRBV11-2 with TRBJ2-2; 9 bases agree with TRBD2. Germline V gene data show CDR1 as SGHAT and CDR2 as FQNNGV. V was clipped by 3 bases and J by 3 bases; unmatched bases: 8. This CDR3 has 17 residues. CDR3 amino acids: CASSFRLAGAHTGELFF. CDR3 bases: TGTGCCAGCAGCTTTCGATTAGCGGGGGCCCACACCGGGGAGCTGTTTTTT.

The sample holds a few counts of this clone. The rearrangement joins TRBV7-2 to TRBJ1-4, with no clear D. This CDR3 comprises 16 residues. CDR1 and CDR2 from the germline V gene are SGHTA and FQGNSA. V lost 0 bases, J lost 3 bases, and 11 bases lay in between. CDR3 sequence (DNA): TGTGCCAGCAGCTTAGCGCACCGGGATCCTAATGAAAAACTGTTTTTT. Its protein product is CASSLAHRDPNEKLFF.

This clone was seen only once. The V call is TRBV7-9, the J call TRBJ1-2, with 10 bases fitting TRBD1. The germline gives CDR1 SEHNR, CDR2 FQNEAQ (reference sequence). The CDR3 sequence is 14 residues long. Trimming at V came to 5 bases and at J to 8 bases, leaving 8 bases not matched to a gene. The CDR3 reads CASSRGGTGVGYTF. CDR3 nucleotide sequence: TGTGCCAGCAGCCGAGGTGGGACAGGGGTAGGCTACACCTTC.

This sequence joins TRBV6-2 or TRBV6-3 and TRBJ1-2, with a possible D match to TRBD1 (6 bases). Germline CDR1 reads MNHEY; CDR2 reads SVGEGT. The CDR3 extends over 13 amino acids. Trimming removed 2 bases at V and 2 bases at J, with 6 bases between. In DNA, the CDR3 is TGTGCCAGCAGTTACACAGGGAACTATGGCTACACCTTC. Its protein product is CASSYTGNYGYTF.

This clone has a handful of counts. The rearrangement uses TRBV6-5 and TRBJ1-4; the match to TRBD1 covers 9 bases. Trimming took 7 bases from V and 8 from J; bases not matched to a gene: 11. The CDR3 loop spans 15 amino acids. CDR1 is MNHEY and CDR2 is SVGAGI in the germline V gene. In nucleotides, the CDR3 is TGTGCCAGCATCAAGGGGGACAGGGTTGGCGAAAAACTGTTTTTT. Protein sequence: CASIKGDRVGEKLFF.

CDR3 sequence reads: CASSQEPQGANTGELFF. The DNA for the CDR3 is TGCGCCAGCAGCCAAGAACCACAGGGGGCTAACACCGGGGAGCTGTTTTTT. The V gene is TRBV4-3, the J gene TRBJ2-2; 9 bases line up with TRBD1. Germline trimming cut 0 bases from V and 2 bases from J; bases unmatched to any gene: 4. This CDR3 is 17 amino acids long. Per germline, CDR1 LGHNA and CDR2 YSLEER.

V gene TRBV21-1 combines with J gene TRBJ1-2; the DNA was not used to check the table's D call, TRBD1. TRBV21-1 is a known pseudogene. The CDR3 runs to 16 residues. This CDR3 is CATIARQQPCIYGYTF. The CDR3 DNA follows: TGTGCCACCATCGCCAGACAGCAGCCCTGTATCTATGGCTACACCTTC.

The rearrangement uses TRBV30 and TRBJ2-7; 8 bases fit TRBD1. The CDR3 is made up of 14 amino acids. The trim removed 6 bases at V and 3 bases at J, leaving 10 bases unmatched. Germline V gives CDR1 GTSNPN, CDR2 SVGIG (reference sequence). Here the CDR3 DNA reads TGTGCCTGTACCAAAGGACAGGGCCTCTACGAGCAGTACTTC. As protein: CACTKGQGLYEQYF.

The chain combines TRBV10-3 with TRBJ2-5, with a weak D call TRBD2 (7 bases). Germline CDR1 and CDR2: ENHRY and SYGVKD. The CDR3 is made up of 15 amino acids. V lost 0 bases and J lost 4, with 12 bases in between. DNA for the CDR3: TGTGCCATCAGTGAGTCGGGAGGGGGAGCAGAGACCCAGTACTTC. Translation gives CAISESGGGAETQYF.

The chain uses TRBV5-1 and TRBJ2-1; D remains unclear. Deletions cut 4 bases from V and 8 bases from J, with 19 bases between. The CDR3 covers 15 residues. Germline CDR1 SGHRS, CDR2 YFSETQ. The CDR3 protein is CASSTGYDLNYEQFF. The CDR3 DNA follows: TGCGCCAGCAGCACCGGCTATGACTTGAATTATGAGCAGTTCTTC.

The chain couples TRBV4-3 to TRBJ1-2, with TRBD1 matching over 8 bases. The CDR3 spans 15 residues. Germline loops: CDR1 LGHNA, CDR2 YSLEER. V shed 4 bases and J 4 bases; nucleotides not matched to a gene: 8. For the CDR3, the DNA is TGCGCCAGCAGCCGCGGACAGGGACAAGGCTATGGCTACACCTTC. Translating gives CASSRGQGQGYGYTF.

The rearrangement links TRBV18 to TRBJ2-6; D not resolved. V lost 3 bases to trimming and J lost 4 bases, with 19 bases between them. Germline V gene sequence: CDR1 KGHSH, CDR2 LQKENI. The CDR3 loop spans 18 amino acids. The DNA for the CDR3 is TGTGCCAGCTCACCGCGAGGCTCGCAAGGTCTGGGGGCCAACGTCCTGACTTTC. Protein: CASSPRGSQGLGANVLTF.

This clone appeared once. The genes are TRBV28 and TRBJ1-6; TRBD1 is a possible D gene (5 bases). Per the germline V gene, CDR1 is MDHEN and CDR2 is SYDVKM. The CDR3 is 15 residues long. V dropped 8 bases and J dropped 7 bases, with 18 bases sitting between them. In DNA, the CDR3 is TGTGCCAGCGGAGCCAGGGTTTTGGGAAATTCACCCCTCCACTTT. The encoded protein is CASGARVLGNSPLHF. The variable domain in full, with the rest retrieved from reference TRBV28 and TRBJ1-6, is DVKVTQSSRYLVKRTGEKVFLECVQDMDHENMFWYRQDPGLGLRLIYFSYDVKMKEKGDIPEGYSVSREKKERFSLILESASTNQTSMYLCASGARVLGNSPLHFGNGTRLTVT.

CDR3: CASSHPGTSGVLEQFF. CDR3 DNA sequence: TGCGCCAGCAGTCATCCAGGGACTAGCGGGGTCCTTGAGCAGTTCTTC. This chain connects TRBV10-2 to TRBJ2-1; 13 bases are shared with TRBD2. The CDR3 is 16 amino acids. Germline assignment: CDR1 WSHSY and CDR2 SAAADI. V was pared by 5 bases and J by 9 bases, with 10 bases of the junction left unmatched.

The chain couples TRBV6-5 to TRBJ2-7; tentative D call: TRBD2 (5 bases). The V end was cut by 0 bases, the J end by 1 base, with 10 bases between. This CDR3 has 15 residues. CDR1 and CDR2 (germline): MNHEY, SVGAGI. DNA for the CDR3: TGTGCCAGCAGTTACTCAGGGCGACTATCCTACGAGCAGTACTTC. Its protein is CASSYSGRLSYEQYF.

The chain employs TRBV27 and TRBJ2-1, with 10 bases matching TRBD2. Germline V CDR1 and CDR2: MNHEY, SMNVEV (reference sequence). The CDR3 covers 16 residues. The V and J ends lost 7 bases and 4 bases, in that order; junction bases with no gene match: 10. This CDR3 reads CASIPRAGGPYNEQFF. The CDR3 bases are TGTGCCAGCATCCCACGAGCGGGGGGGCCTTACAATGAGCAGTTCTTC.

The sample holds one count of this clone. This sequence joins TRBV10-3 and TRBJ1-5; 7 nucleotides align to TRBD1. The ends lost 10 bases at V and 2 bases at J; junction bases unmatched: 8. CDR1 ENHRY and CDR2 SYGVKD come from the germline V gene. This CDR3 contains 14 residues. The CDR3, as DNA: TGTGCCACCTCCGACGACAGGGGCAATCAGCCCCAGCATTTT. It is translated as CATSDDRGNQPQHF.